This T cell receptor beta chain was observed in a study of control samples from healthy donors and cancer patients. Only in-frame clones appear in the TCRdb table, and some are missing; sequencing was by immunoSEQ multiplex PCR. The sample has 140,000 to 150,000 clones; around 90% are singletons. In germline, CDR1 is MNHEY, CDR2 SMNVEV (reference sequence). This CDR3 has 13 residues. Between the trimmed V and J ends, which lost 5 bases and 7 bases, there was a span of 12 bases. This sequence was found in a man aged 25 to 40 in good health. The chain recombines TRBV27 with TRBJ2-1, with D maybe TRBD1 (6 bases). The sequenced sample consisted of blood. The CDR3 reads CASSLGQINEQFF. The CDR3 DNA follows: TGTGCCAGCAGTCTAGGACAGATTAATGAGCAGTTCTTC.